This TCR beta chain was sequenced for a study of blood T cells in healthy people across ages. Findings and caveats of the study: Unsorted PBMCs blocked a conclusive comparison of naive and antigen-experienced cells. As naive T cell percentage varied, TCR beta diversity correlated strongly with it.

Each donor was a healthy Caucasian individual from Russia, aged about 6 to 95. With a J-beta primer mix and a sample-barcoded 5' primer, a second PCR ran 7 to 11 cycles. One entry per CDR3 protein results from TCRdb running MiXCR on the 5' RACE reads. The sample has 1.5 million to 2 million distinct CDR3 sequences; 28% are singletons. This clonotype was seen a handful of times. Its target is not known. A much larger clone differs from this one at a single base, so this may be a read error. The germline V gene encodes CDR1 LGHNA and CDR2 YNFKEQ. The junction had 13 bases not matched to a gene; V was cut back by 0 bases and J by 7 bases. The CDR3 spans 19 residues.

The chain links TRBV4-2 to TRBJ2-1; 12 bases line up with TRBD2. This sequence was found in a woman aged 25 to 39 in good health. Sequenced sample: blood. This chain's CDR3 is CASSQETSGGPGRGNEQFF. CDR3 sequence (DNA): TGTGCCAGCAGCCAAGAAACTAGCGGGGGGCCAGGGCGTGGGAATGAGCAGTTCTTC.